This T cell receptor beta chain was documented in a study of shared clonotypes between healthy human individuals. Whole-study findings and limits: Memory subsets generally showed smaller estimated richness than naive subsets did. Blood was the sole source, and tissue repertoires probably differ.

An even split of each subset's genomic DNA across several immunoSEQ plates was performed. Sequenced by immunoSEQ multiplex PCR; TCRdb stores in-frame clones only, minus some. The sample yields under 600,000 clones, approximately 94% seen once. As for this clone: Its target is not known.

The CDR3 extends over 17 amino acids. Germline values: CDR1 MGHRA, CDR2 YSYEKL. Losses at the gene ends were 0 bases for V and 3 bases for J; bases not matched to a gene: 3. Sequenced: naive CD4+ T cells sorted from blood. Subset reported: CD45RA+ positively selected. This chain connects TRBV4-1 to TRBJ2-1, with 12 bases matching TRBD2. The sequence derives from a young woman in good health. The CDR3 sequence: CASSQDETSGSYNEQFF. The DNA for the CDR3 is TGCGCCAGCAGCCAAGATGAGACTAGCGGGAGCTACAATGAGCAGTTCTTC.